This T cell receptor (beta chain) was captured by sequencing in a study of T cell responses to AZD1222 COVID-19 vaccine. Timing groups of about 4 and about 12 weeks for second doses were pooled. The table lists this clone with a few counts. No antigen is known for it. Produced via immunoSEQ multiplex PCR; TCRdb's table is partial and in-frame only. Among some 200,000 clones, 90% to 95% were seen once, and the ten largest hold around 3.5%. Notes on the study in general: It should be noted that donors were predominantly white British and more often female, and clonal diversity was possibly underestimated.

Sample: peripheral blood, taken 28 days after the second AZD1222 dose. The sequence derives from an adult who received the AZD1222 COVID-19 vaccine.

CDR3 in amino acids: CASSFRERTEAFF. DNA for the CDR3: TGTGCCAGCAGTTTTCGGGAGAGGACTGAAGCTTTCTTT. The J gene is TRBJ1-1, the V gene TRBV2; unclear D gene. The CDR3 contains 13 residues. CDR1 and CDR2 (germline): SNHLY, FYNNEI. V shed 5 bases and J shed 5 bases, with 12 bases lying between them.